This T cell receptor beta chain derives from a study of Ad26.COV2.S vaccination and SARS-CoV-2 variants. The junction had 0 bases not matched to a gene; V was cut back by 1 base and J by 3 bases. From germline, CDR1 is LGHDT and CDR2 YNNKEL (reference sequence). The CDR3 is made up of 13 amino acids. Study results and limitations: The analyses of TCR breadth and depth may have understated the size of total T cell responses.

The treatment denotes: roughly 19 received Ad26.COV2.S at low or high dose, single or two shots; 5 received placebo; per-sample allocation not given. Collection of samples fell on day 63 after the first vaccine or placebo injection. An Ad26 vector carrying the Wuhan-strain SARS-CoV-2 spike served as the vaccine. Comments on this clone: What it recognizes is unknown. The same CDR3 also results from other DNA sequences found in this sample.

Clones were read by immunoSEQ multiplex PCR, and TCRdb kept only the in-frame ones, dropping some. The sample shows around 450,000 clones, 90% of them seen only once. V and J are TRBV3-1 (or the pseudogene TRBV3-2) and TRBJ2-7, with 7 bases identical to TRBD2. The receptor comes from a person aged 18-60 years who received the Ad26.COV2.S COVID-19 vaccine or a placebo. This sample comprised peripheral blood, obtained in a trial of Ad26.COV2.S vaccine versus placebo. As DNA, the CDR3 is TGTGCCAGCAGCCAAGGGGGGGGCTACGAGCAGTACTTC. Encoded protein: CASSQGGGYEQYF.